Following are 3 T cell receptor beta chains from one sample sequenced in a study of shared clonotypes between healthy human individuals (TCRdb year 2020). The library was obtained by the immunoSEQ multiplex PCR assay. The table comes from immuneACCESS by way of TCRdb, which keeps in-frame sequences with V and J called. Part of the clones is missing from these tables; in studies checked, under half for an unresolved V gene and the rest for unknown reasons. A total of 600,000 to 700,000 clones appear in this sample, roughly 73% of them only once. Clones ranked in the top ten supply 1.5% to 2% of the sample. The specimen was memory CD4+ T cells sorted from blood. The cell subset or site tag for this specimen amounts to: CD45RA-negative fraction. The source is a woman in her twenties or thirties in good health.

The genes are TRBV30 and TRBJ2-7; 9 bases align to TRBD1. CDR3 length: 14 residues. Trimming at V came to 4 bases and at J to 3 bases, leaving 7 bases not matched to a gene. Germline-derived CDR1 and CDR2 are GTSNPN and SVGIG (reference sequence). The DNA of the CDR3 is TGTGCCTGGAAGGGGGACAGGGCGATCTACGAGCAGTACTTC. Translation gives CAWKGDRAIYEQYF.

The V gene is TRBV2, the J gene TRBJ1-2; 7 bases line up with TRBD1. The CDR3 totals 15 residues. V dropped 6 bases and J dropped 2; count of bases not matched to a gene: 9. Germline V gene data show CDR1 as SNHLY and CDR2 as FYNNEI. CDR3 amino acids: CASSDKGAGNYGYTF. The CDR3 bases are TGTGCCAGCAGCGATAAGGGGGCAGGGAACTATGGCTACACCTTC. The complete variable domain, with remaining parts taken from reference TRBV2 and TRBJ1-2, reads EPEVTQTPSHQVTQMGQEVILRCVPISNHLYFYWYRQILGQKVEFLVSFYNNEISEKSEIFDDQFSVERPDGSNFTLKIRSTKLEDSAMYFCASSDKGAGNYGYTFGSGTRLTVV.

A few counts support this clone. The rearrangement joins TRBV7-3 to TRBJ2-6; D is unclear. The CDR3 has 14 residues. Looked up from germline, CDR1 is SGHTA and CDR2 is FQGTGA. Trimming left V 7 bases short and J 1 base short, with 8 bases between. The CDR3 region has the DNA TGTGCCAGCACCATCAATTCTGGGGCCAACGTCCTGACTTTC. It is translated as CASTINSGANVLTF.